The 23 T cell receptor beta chains listed next were all sequenced from one sample in a study of T-cell memory formation after mild COVID-19. One entry per CDR3 protein, called by TCRdb with MiXCR from the 5' RACE reads. The table includes 250,000 to 350,000 distinct CDR3 sequences, approximately 15% detected once. The sample consisted of PBMCs or a T cell subset sorted from them (not recorded which). The receptor source for this set is a man aged 18 to 29 who had mild COVID-19 (a few samples of this study predate the infection). Cell type and time point are not known.

This clonotype has a handful of counts. This chain connects TRBV30 to TRBJ1-2; D gene uncertain. Trimming cost V 2 bases and J 9 bases, with 13 bases left between them. Germline V CDR1 and CDR2: GTSNPN, SVGIG (reference sequence). This CDR3 is built from 12 residues. The CDR3 loop reads CAWSTQTGSYTF. The CDR3 nucleotides read TGTGCCTGGAGTACCCAGACTGGGAGCTACACCTTC.

This clonotype was counted ten times or more. The V gene is TRBV6-4, the J gene TRBJ2-3, with 11 bases identical to TRBD2. The CDR3 length is 16 residues. Germline CDR1 and CDR2: MRHNA and SNTAGT. Trimming at V came to 0 bases and at J to 2 bases, leaving 1 base not matched to a gene. The CDR3 coding sequence is TGTGCCAGCAGTGACTCTAGCGGGGGGGCCACAGATACGCAGTATTTT. It is translated as CASSDSSGGATDTQYF.

This clonotype was recorded at least ten times. V gene TRBV7-9 combines with J gene TRBJ2-1, with D perhaps TRBD2 (5 bases). Germline-derived CDR1 and CDR2 are SEHNR and FQNEAQ (reference sequence). Trimming removed 6 bases from V and 0 bases from J, with 12 bases in between. The CDR3 is 15 residues long. The CDR3 DNA is TGTGCCAGCAGTTCGAGCGGTGGCTCCTACAATGAGCAGTTCTTC. Protein product: CASSSSGGSYNEQFF. The full variable domain, in which reference TRBV7-9 and TRBJ2-1 provide the parts outside the CDR3, is DTGVSQNPRHKITKRGQNVTFRCDPISEHNRLYWYRQTLGQGPEFLTYFQNEAQLEKSRLLSDRFSAERPKGSFSTLEIQRTEQGDSAMYLCASSSSGGSYNEQFFGPGTRLTVL.

This CDR3 is CASSRTGEPQHF. In DNA form, the CDR3 reads TGTGCCAGCAGTAGGACAGGGGAGCCCCAGCATTTT. The V gene is TRBV28, the J gene TRBJ1-5, with 9 bases matching TRBD1. This CDR3 region has 12 residues. Germline V gene sequence: CDR1 MDHEN, CDR2 SYDVKM. Unmatched junction bases numbered 1, after V lost 5 bases and J lost 8 bases.

This clonotype was detected once. A junction boundary mismatches the germline segment, possibly from a read error. This chain joins TRBV7-2 and TRBJ2-2, with D possibly TRBD2 on 5 matching bases. The CDR3 sequence is 12 residues long. Looked up from germline, CDR1 is SGHTA and CDR2 is FQGNSA. The CDR3 nucleotides are TGTGCCAGCAGCTTAGGCGCCGGGGAGCTGATTTTT. Protein product: CASSLGAGELIF.

This chain uses TRBV20-1 with TRBJ2-3, with 12 bases identical to TRBD2. The CDR3 is 14 residues long. Per the germline V gene, CDR1 is DFQATT and CDR2 is SNEGSKA (reference sequence). V lost 6 bases to trimming and J lost 4 bases; unmatched junction nucleotides: 5. The CDR3 loop is CSARLAGVSDTQYF. The DNA of the CDR3 is TGCAGTGCCCGACTAGCGGGGGTCTCAGATACGCAGTATTTT.

The chain joins TRBV7-9 to TRBJ2-5, with D perhaps matching TRBD1 (6 bases). Trimming took 4 bases from V and 2 from J, leaving 20 bases between them. Germline V gives CDR1 SEHNR, CDR2 FQNEAQ (reference sequence). This CDR3 is 17 amino acids long. CDR3 nucleotide sequence: TGTGCCAGCAGCTGGATCAACAGGGTATCCCGTCAAGAGACCCAGTACTTC. This gives the protein CASSWINRVSRQETQYF. Together with reference TRBV7-9 and TRBJ2-5, the CDR3 gives the full variable domain: DTGVSQNPRHKITKRGQNVTFRCDPISEHNRLYWYRQTLGQGPEFLTYFQNEAQLEKSRLLSDRFSAERPKGSFSTLEIQRTEQGDSAMYLCASSWINRVSRQETQYFGPGTRLLVL.

This clonotype turned up a few times. This chain's CDR3 is CASSQTSIDPDGFF. CDR3 nucleotide sequence: TGTGCCAGCAGCCAAACGTCAATTGACCCTGACGGGTTCTTC. The rearrangement links TRBV12-3 or TRBV12-4 to TRBJ2-1; D not resolved. The V gene lost 6 bases and the J gene lost 15 bases, with 24 bases spanning the gap. This CDR3 contains 14 residues.

This clonotype was detected a few times. The V and J genes are TRBV6-1 and TRBJ1-5, with 9 nucleotides matching TRBD1. Germline assignment: CDR1 MNHNS and CDR2 SASEGT. The CDR3 has 18 amino acids. The V segment lost 5 bases and the J segment 0 bases; nucleotides outside the gene matches: 11. CDR3 bases: TGTGCCAGCAGTATAGCCGGGACAGGGCCCTATAGCAATCAGCCCCAGCATTTT. This encodes CASSIAGTGPYSNQPQHF.

This clonotype was counted many times. The V gene is TRBV11-2, the J gene TRBJ2-2; D call uncertain. Germline CDR1 reads SGHAT; CDR2 reads FQNNGV. The CDR3 runs to 14 residues. V lost 0 bases, J lost 1 base, and 3 bases lay in between. The chain's CDR3 is CASSLEQNTGELFF. CDR3 sequence (DNA): TGTGCCAGCAGCTTAGAACAGAACACCGGGGAGCTGTTTTTT.

This clonotype has only a few counts. V usage is TRBV7-6 and J usage is TRBJ2-1; tentative D call: TRBD2 (7 bases). V was trimmed by 8 bases and J by 7 bases, leaving 9 bases between them. The CDR3 loop spans 11 amino acids. From germline, CDR1 is SGHVS and CDR2 FNYEAQ. CDR3 nucleotide sequence: TGTGCCAGCGGGAGGGGGAATGAGCAGTTCTTC. Its translation: CASGRGNEQFF.

The V gene is TRBV24-1, the J gene TRBJ2-5; D may be TRBD1 (5 bases). The ends were cut back, 1 base at V and 0 bases at J, with 14 bases in the middle. Germline CDR1 and CDR2: KGHDR and SFDVKD. CDR3 length: 17 residues. CDR3 in amino acids: CATSDFHGHTDQETQYF. The CDR3 DNA sequence: TGTGCCACCAGTGATTTCCACGGACACACCGACCAAGAGACCCAGTACTTC.

This clonotype was seen a handful of times. A far larger clone is one base from this, pointing to a likely read error. The V call is TRBV9, the J call TRBJ2-2; D is uncertain. The CDR3 loop spans 12 amino acids. V lost 6 bases to trimming and J lost 1 base, with 4 bases between them. From germline, CDR1 is SGDLS and CDR2 YYNGEE. CDR3: CASNLNTGELFF. In nucleotides, the CDR3 is TGTGCCAGCAACCTGAACACCGGGGAGCTGTTTTTT.

V is TRBV6-6 and J is TRBJ1-6; D call uncertain. There are 13 residues in the CDR3. Germline values: CDR1 MNHNY, CDR2 SVGAGI (reference sequence). Trimming pared 2 bases from V and 9 bases from J, leaving 8 bases between. The CDR3 is CASSYLTRSPLHF. The DNA for the CDR3 is TGTGCCAGCAGTTACCTCACCCGTTCACCCCTCCACTTT.

The rearrangement uses TRBV5-4 and TRBJ2-5; tentative D call: TRBD2 (7 bases). The length of the CDR3 is 14 residues. V gave up 7 bases and J gave up 3 bases, with 16 bases separating them. In germline, CDR1 is SGHNT, CDR2 YYREEE (reference sequence). CDR3 sequence reads: CASSDPGGEETQYF. Here the CDR3 DNA reads TGTGCCAGCTCCGATCCGGGGGGCGAAGAGACCCAGTACTTC.

This sequence joins TRBV9 and TRBJ2-3; no definite D call. V shed 0 bases and J shed 5 bases, with 7 bases lying between them. This CDR3 comprises 13 residues. From germline, CDR1 is SGDLS and CDR2 YYNGEE. The CDR3 DNA sequence: TGTGCCAGCAGCGTAGATCTTGGAGATACGCAGTATTTT. It translates to CASSVDLGDTQYF.

This sequence joins TRBV11-3 and TRBJ2-1; possibly TRBD1 for D (6 bases). V dropped 0 bases and J dropped 4 bases, with 7 bases sitting between them. Germline V gene lookup returns CDR1 SGHNT and CDR2 YENEEA. The length of the CDR3 is 14 residues. The CDR3 protein is CASSLEGAYNEQFF. The CDR3 DNA reads as TGTGCCAGCAGCTTAGAGGGGGCTTACAATGAGCAGTTCTTC.

This clonotype has a handful of counts. The J gene is TRBJ1-4, the V gene TRBV20-1; D gene ambiguous. Trimming pared 3 bases from V and 8 bases from J, leaving 13 bases between. Germline V lookup: CDR1 DFQATT, CDR2 SNEGSKA (reference sequence). The CDR3 runs 13 residues. The CDR3 reads CSASARLYEKLFF. DNA for the CDR3: TGCAGTGCTAGTGCCAGGTTATACGAAAAACTGTTTTTT.

This rearrangement joins TRBV5-1 to TRBJ1-1, with D maybe TRBD1 (6 bases). CDR1 and CDR2 (germline): SGHRS, YFSETQ. V was trimmed by 4 bases and J by 9 bases, leaving 25 bases between them. The CDR3 runs to 16 residues. The CDR3 DNA is TGCGCCAGCAGCCGGGGGTCAGGGGACCCGATTTATCAAGCTTTCTTT. This codes for CASSRGSGDPIYQAFF.

This chain uses TRBV6-5 with TRBJ1-1, with D unresolved. The CDR3 length is 16 residues. Germline loops: CDR1 MNHEY, CDR2 SVGAGI. The V and J ends lost 0 bases and 3 bases respectively, with 14 bases between them. As DNA, the CDR3 is TGTGCCAGCAGTTACTCTGGCAGCCGGACGGACACTGAAGCTTTCTTT. Translating it yields CASSYSGSRTDTEAFF.

V and J are TRBV7-2 and TRBJ1-1, with D unclear. The CDR3 has 14 residues. CDR1 and CDR2 (germline): SGHTA, FQGNSA. V was clipped by 1 base and J by 2 bases, with 8 bases between them. CDR3 nucleotide sequence: TGTGCCAGCAGCTTAGAACGGGGAAACACTGAAGCTTTCTTT. Translating gives CASSLERGNTEAFF.

The rearrangement uses TRBV7-2 and TRBJ2-3, with D hard to call. The V gene lost 3 bases and the J gene lost 0 bases, with 7 bases spanning the gap. Germline V CDR1 and CDR2: SGHTA, FQGNSA. The CDR3 extends over 14 amino acids. CDR3 sequence reads: CASSFIVSTDTQYF. The CDR3 nucleotides read TGTGCCAGCAGCTTCATTGTCAGCACAGATACGCAGTATTTT.

This clonotype came up a few times. The V and J genes are TRBV9 and TRBJ2-3; D gene ambiguous. This CDR3 has 13 residues. Germline V gene data show CDR1 as SGDLS and CDR2 as YYNGEE. V lost 1 base to trimming and J lost 6 bases, with 9 bases between them. CDR3 amino acids: CASSVYELDTQYF. DNA of the CDR3: TGTGCCAGCAGCGTATATGAGTTGGATACGCAGTATTTT.